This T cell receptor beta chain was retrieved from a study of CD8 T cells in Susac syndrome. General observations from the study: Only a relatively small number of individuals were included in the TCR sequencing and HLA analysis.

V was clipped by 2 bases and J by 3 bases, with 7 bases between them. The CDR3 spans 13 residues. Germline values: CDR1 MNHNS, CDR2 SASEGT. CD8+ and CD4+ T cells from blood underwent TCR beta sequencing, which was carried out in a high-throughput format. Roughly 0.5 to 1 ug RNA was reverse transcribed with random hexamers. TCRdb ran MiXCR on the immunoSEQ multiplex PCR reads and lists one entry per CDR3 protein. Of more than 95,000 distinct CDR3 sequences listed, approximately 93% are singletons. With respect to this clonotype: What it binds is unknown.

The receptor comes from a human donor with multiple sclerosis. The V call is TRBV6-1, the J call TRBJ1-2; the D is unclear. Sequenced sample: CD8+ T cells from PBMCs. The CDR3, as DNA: TGTGCCAGCAGTGAACCGGATTACTATGGCTACACCTTC. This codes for CASSEPDYYGYTF.